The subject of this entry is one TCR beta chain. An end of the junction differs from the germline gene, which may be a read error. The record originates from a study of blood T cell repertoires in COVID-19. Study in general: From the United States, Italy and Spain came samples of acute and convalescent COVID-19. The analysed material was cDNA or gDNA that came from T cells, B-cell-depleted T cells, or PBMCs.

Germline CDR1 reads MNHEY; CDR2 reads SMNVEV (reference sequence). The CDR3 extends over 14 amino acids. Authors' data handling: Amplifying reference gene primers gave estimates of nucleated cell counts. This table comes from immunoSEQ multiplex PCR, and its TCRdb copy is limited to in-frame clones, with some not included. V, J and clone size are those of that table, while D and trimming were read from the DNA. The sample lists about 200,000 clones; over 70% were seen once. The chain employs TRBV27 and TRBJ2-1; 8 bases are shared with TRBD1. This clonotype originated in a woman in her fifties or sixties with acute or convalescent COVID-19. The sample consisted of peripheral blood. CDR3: CASSLRSNPGQALF. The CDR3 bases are TGTGCCAGCAGTTTACGCTCAAACCCGGGACAGGCCCTCTTC.